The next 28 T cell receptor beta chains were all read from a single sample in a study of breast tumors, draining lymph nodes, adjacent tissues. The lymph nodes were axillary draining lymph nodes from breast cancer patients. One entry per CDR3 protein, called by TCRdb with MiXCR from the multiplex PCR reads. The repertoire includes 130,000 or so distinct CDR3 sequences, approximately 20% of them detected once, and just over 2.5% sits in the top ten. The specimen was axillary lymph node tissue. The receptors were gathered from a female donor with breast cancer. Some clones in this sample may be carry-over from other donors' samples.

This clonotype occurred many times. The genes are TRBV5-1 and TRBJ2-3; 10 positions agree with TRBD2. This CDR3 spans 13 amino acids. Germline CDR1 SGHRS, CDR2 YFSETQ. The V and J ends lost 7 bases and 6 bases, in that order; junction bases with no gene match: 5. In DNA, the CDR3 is TGCGCCAGCGGAGCGGGAGGGAGTGATACGCAGTATTTT. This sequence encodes CASGAGGSDTQYF. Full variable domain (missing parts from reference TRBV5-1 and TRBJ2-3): KAGVTQTPRYLIKTRGQQVTLSCSPISGHRSVSWYQQTPGQGLQFLFEYFSETQRNKGNFPGRFSGRQFSNSRSEMNVSTLELGDSALYLCASGAGGSDTQYFGPGTRLTVL.

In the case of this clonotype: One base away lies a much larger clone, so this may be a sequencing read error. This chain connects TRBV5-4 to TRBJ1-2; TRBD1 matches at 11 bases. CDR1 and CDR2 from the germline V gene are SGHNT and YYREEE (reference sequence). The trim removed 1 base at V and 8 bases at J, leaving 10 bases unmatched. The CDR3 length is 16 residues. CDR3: CASSLPWDRGALGYTF. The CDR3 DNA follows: TGTGCCAGCAGCTTGCCGTGGGACAGGGGGGCCTTGGGCTACACCTTC.

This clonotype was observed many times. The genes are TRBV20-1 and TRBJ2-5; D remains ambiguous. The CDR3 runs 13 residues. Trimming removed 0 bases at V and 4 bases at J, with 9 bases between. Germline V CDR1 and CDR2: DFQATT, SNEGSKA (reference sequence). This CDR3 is CSARDGKGETQYF. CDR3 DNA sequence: TGCAGTGCTAGAGATGGGAAGGGAGAGACCCAGTACTTC.

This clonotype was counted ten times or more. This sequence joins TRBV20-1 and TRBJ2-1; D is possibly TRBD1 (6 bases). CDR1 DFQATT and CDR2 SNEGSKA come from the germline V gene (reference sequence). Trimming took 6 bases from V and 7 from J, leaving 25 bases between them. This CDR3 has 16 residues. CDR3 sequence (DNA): TGCAGTGCAATCCTCGGGACACGTAGCCAAATAAATGAGCAGTTCTTC. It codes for CSAILGTRSQINEQFF.

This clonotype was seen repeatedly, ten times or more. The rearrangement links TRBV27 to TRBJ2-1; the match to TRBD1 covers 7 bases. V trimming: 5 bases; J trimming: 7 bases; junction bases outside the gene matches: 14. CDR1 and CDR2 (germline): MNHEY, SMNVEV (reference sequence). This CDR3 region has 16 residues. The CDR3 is CASSPNPGTVLNEQFF. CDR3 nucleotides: TGTGCCAGCAGTCCAAACCCCGGGACAGTACTAAATGAGCAGTTCTTC.

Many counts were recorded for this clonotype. The CDR3 loop is CASSPLRRGSTDTQYF. The CDR3 region has the DNA TGTGCCAGCAGCCCCCTGCGCCGGGGGAGCACAGATACGCAGTATTTT. The rearrangement links TRBV7-8 to TRBJ2-3; tentative D call: TRBD2 (6 bases). V was shortened by 5 bases and J by 0 bases, with 15 bases between the two germline ends. Germline-derived CDR1 and CDR2 are SGHVS and FQNEAQ. This CDR3 is built from 16 residues.

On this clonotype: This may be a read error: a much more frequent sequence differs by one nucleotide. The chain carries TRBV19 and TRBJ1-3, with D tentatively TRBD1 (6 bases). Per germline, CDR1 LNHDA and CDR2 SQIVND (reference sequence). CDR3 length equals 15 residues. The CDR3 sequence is CASSFAGVGGNPIYF. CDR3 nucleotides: TGTGCCAGTAGTTTCGCAGGGGTCGGGGGAAACCCCATATATTTT.

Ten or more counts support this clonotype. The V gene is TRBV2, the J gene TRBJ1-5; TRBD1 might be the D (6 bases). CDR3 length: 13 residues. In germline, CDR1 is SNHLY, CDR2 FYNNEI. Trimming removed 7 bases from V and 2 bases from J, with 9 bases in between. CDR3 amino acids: CASMAGGNQPQHF. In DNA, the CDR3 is TGTGCCAGCATGGCAGGGGGCAATCAGCCCCAGCATTTT.

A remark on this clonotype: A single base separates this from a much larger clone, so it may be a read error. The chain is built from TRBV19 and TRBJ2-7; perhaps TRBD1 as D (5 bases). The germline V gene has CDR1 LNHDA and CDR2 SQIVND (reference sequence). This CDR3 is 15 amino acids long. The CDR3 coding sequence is TGTGCCAGTAGGACCCAGGGAACTTCCTCCTACGAGCGGTACTTC. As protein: CASRTQGTSSYERYF.

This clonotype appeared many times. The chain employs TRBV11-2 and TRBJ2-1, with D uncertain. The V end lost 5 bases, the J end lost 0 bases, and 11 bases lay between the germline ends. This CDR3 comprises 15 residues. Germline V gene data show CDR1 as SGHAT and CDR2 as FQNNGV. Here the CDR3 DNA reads TGTGCCAGCAGCCCCAGGACCATCTCCTACAATGAGCAGTTCTTC. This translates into CASSPRTISYNEQFF. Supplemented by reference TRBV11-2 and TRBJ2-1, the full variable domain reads EAGVAQSPRYKIIEKRQSVAFWCNPISGHATLYWYQQILGQGPKLLIQFQNNGVVDDSQLPKDRFSAERLKGVDSTLKIQPAKLEDSAVYLCASSPRTISYNEQFFGPGTRLTVL.

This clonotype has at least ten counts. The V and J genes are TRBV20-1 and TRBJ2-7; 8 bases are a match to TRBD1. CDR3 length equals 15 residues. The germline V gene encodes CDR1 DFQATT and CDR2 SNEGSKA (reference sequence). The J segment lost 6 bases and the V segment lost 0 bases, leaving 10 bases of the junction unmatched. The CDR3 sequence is CSAREARGQGAEQYF. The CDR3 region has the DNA TGCAGTGCTAGAGAGGCCCGCGGACAGGGTGCCGAGCAGTACTTC.

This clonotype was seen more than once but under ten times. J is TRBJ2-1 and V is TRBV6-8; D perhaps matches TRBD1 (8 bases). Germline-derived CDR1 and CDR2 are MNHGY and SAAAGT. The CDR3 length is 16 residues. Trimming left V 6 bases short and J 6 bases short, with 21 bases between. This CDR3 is CASSRGAGQEINEQFF. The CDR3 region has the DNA TGTGCCAGCAGCCGGGGGGCGGGACAGGAAATCAATGAGCAGTTCTTC.

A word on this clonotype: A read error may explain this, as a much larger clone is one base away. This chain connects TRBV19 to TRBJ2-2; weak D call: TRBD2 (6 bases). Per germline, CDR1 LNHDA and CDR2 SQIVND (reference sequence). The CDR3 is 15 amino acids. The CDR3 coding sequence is TGTGCCAGTAGTATTGGGGTTGGGAGCACCGGGGGGCTGTTTTTT. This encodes CASSIGVGSTGGLFF.

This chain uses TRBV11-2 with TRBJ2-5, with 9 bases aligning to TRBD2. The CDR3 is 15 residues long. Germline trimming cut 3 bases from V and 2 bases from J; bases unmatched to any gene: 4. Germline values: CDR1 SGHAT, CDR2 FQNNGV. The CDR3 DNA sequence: TGTGCCAGCAGCTTGGCGGGAGGGCGTCAAGAGACCCAGTACTTC. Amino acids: CASSLAGGRQETQYF.

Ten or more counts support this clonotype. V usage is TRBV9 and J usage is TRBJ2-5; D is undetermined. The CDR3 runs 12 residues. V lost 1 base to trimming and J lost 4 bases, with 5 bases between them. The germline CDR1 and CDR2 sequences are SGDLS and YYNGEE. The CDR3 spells CASSVNGETQYF. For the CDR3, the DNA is TGTGCCAGCAGCGTAAATGGAGAGACCCAGTACTTC.

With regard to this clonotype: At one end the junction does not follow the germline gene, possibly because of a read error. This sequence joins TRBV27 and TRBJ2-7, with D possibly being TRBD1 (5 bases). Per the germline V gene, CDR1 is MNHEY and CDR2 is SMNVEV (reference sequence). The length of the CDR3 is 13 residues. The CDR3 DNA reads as TGTGCCAACAGTTTCGACAGCTCCTACGAGCAGTACTTC. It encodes CANSFDSSYEQYF.

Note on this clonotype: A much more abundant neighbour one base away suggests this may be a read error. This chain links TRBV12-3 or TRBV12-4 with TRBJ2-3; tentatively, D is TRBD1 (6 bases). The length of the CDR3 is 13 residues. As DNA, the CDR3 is TGTGCCGGCAGAAACCAGGGGACAGATACGCAGTATTTT. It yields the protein CAGRNQGTDTQYF.

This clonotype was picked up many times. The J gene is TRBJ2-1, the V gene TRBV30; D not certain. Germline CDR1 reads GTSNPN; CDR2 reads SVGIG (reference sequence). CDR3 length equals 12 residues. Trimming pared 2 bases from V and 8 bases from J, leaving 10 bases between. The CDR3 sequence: CAWSSGQYEQFF. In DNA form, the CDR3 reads TGTGCCTGGAGTTCGGGTCAGTATGAGCAGTTCTTC.

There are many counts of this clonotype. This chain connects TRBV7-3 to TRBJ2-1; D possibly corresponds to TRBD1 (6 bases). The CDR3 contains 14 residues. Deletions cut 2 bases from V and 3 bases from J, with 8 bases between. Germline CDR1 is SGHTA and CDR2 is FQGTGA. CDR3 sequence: CASSLGTRYNEQFF. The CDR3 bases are TGTGCCAGCAGCTTAGGGACACGCTACAATGAGCAGTTCTTC.

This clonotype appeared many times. The CDR3 here is CASRSGQSLDTQYF. In nucleotides, the CDR3 is TGTGCCAGTAGGTCGGGACAGTCCTTGGATACGCAGTATTTT. The chain combines TRBV19 with TRBJ2-3; the match to TRBD1 covers 7 bases. The J segment lost 6 bases and the V segment lost 6 bases, leaving 9 bases of the junction unmatched. Germline CDR1 is LNHDA and CDR2 is SQIVND (reference sequence). This CDR3 has 14 amino acids.

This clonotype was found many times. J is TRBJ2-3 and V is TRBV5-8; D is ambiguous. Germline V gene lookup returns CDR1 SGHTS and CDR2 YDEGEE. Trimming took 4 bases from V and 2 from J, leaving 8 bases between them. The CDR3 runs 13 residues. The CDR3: CASSQDNTDTQYF. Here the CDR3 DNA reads TGTGCCAGCAGCCAGGATAACACAGATACGCAGTATTTT.

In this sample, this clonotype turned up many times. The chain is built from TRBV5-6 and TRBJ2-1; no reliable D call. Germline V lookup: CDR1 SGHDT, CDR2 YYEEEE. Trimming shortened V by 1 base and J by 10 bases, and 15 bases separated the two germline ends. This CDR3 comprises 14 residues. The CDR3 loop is CASSLYRAIREQFF. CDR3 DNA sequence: TGTGCCAGCAGCTTGTACCGGGCTATAAGGGAGCAGTTCTTC. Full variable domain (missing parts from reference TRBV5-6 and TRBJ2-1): DAGVTQSPTHLIKTRGQQVTLRCSPKSGHDTVSWYQQALGQGPQFIFQYYEEEERQRGNFPDRFSGHQFPNYSSELNVNALLLGDSALYLCASSLYRAIREQFFGPGTRLTVL.

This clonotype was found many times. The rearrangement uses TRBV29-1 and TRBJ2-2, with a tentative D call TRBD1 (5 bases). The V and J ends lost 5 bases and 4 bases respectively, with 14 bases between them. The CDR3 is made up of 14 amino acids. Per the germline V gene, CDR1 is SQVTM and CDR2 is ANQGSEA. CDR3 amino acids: CSVTPAGRTGELFF. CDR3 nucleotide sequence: TGCAGCGTTACCCCGGCAGGGCGCACCGGGGAGCTGTTTTTT.

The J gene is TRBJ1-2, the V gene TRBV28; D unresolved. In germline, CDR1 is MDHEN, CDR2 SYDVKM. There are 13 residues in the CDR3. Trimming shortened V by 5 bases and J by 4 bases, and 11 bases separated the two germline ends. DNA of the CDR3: TGTGCCAGCAGTACACCACGGGTCTATGGCTACACCTTC. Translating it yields CASSTPRVYGYTF.

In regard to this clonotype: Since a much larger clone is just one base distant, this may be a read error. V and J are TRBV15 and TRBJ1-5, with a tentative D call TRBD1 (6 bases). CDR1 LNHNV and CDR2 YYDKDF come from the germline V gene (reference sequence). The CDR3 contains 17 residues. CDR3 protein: CATSPTGTAYSNQPKHF. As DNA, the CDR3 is TGTGCCACCAGCCCGACAGGTACAGCCTATAGCAATCAGCCCAAGCATTTT. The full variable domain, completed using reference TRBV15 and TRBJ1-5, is DAMVIQNPRYQVTQFGKPVTLSCSQTLNHNVMYWYQQKSSQAPKLLFHYYDKDFNNEADTPDNFQSRRPNTSFCFLDIRSPGLGDTAMYLCATSPTGTAYSNQPKHFGDGTRLSIL.

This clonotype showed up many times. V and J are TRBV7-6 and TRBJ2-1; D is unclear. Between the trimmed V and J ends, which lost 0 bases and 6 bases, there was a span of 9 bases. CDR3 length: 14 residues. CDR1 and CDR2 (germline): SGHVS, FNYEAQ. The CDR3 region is CASSLAVKGNEQFF. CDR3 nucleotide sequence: TGTGCCAGCAGCTTAGCTGTGAAGGGCAATGAGCAGTTCTTC. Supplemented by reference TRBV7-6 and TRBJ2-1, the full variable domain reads GAGVSQSPRYKVTKRGQDVALRCDPISGHVSLYWYRQALGQGPEFLTYFNYEAQQDKSGLPNDRFSAERPEGSISTLTIQRTEQRDSAMYRCASSLAVKGNEQFFGPGTRLTVL.

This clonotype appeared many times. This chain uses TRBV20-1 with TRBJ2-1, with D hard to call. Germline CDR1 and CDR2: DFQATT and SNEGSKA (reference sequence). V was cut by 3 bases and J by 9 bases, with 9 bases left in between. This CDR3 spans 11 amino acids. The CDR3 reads CSASRSVEQFF. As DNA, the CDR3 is TGCAGTGCTAGTCGTTCGGTTGAGCAGTTCTTC.

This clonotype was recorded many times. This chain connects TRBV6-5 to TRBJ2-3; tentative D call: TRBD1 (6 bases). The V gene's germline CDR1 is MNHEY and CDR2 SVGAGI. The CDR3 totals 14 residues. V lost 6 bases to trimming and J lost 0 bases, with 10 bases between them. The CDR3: CASRGATSTDTQYF. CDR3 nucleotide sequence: TGTGCCAGCAGGGGGGCAACTAGCACAGATACGCAGTATTTT.